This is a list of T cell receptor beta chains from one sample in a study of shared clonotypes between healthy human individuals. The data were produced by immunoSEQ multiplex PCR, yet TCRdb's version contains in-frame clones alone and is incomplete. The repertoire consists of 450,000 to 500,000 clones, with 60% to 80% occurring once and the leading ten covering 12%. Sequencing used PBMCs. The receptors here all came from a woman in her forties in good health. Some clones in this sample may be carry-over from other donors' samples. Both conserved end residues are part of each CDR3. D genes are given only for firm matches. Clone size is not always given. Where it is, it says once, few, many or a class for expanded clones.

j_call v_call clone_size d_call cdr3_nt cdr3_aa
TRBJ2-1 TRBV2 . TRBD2 TGTGCCAGCAGTGAAACAGCGGGAGGTGGTAATGAGCAGTTCTTC CASSETAGGGNEQFF
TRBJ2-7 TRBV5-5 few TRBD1 TGTGCCAGCAGGCCAGGGACAGCTAACTCCTACGAGCAGTACTTC CASRPGTANSYEQYF
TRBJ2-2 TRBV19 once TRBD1 TGTGCCAGTAGCCTACCGGGACAGGGTAGTCGTGGGGAGCTGTTTTTT CASSLPGQGSRGELFF
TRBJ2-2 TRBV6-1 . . TGTGCCTGCCAAGGGAACGCCGGGGAGCTGTTTTTT CACQGNAGELFF
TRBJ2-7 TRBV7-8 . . TGTGCCAGCAGCTTACCCCCGGGGCCGACCTACGAGCAGTACTTC CASSLPPGPTYEQYF
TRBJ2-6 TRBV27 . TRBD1 TGTGCCAGCAGTTTACGAGTAGGGGGACAGGGTGTTTCTGGGGCCAACGTCCTGACTTTC CASSLRVGGQGVSGANVLTF
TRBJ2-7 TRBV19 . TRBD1 TGTGCCAGTAGACCCGGGACAGGGGGGTCCTACGAGCAGTACTTC CASRPGTGGSYEQYF
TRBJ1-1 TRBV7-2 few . TGTGCCAGCAGCCTCGACCGTACCTCTGAAGCTTTCTTT CASSLDRTSEAFF
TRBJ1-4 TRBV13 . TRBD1 TGTGCCAGCAGCCCTCGGGACAGTACCGAAAAACTGTTTTTT CASSPRDSTEKLFF
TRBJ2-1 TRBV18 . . TGTGCCAGCCCCCAACCAGCTGGCAACAGCTCCTACAATGAGCAGTTCTTC CASPQPAGNSSYNEQFF
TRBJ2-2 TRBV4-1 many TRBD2 TGCGCCAGCAGCCAAGTGAATAGCGGGAGGGCTAGGACCGGGGAGCTGTTTTTT CASSQVNSGRARTGELFF
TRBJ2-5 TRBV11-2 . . TGTGCCAGCAGCGCGGGTGGCCGGGAGACCCAGTACTTC CASSAGGRETQYF
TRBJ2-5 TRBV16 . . TGTGCCAGCAGTCGGGGACACCAAGAGACCCAGTACTTC CASSRGHQETQYF
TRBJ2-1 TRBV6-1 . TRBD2 TGTGCCAGCAGGGGGGCGGGAGGGCTCAATGAGCAGTTCTTC CASRGAGGLNEQFF
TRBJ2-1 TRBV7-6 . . TGTGCCAGCAGCTTAGATTCCCTTTGGAATGAGCAGTTCTTC CASSLDSLWNEQFF
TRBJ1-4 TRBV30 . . TGTGCCTGGAGTGCATTTGCAACTAATGAAAAACTGTTTTTT CAWSAFATNEKLFF
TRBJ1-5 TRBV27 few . TGTGCCAGCAGGCCAATACAGGGTACGAGCAATCAGCCCCAGCATTTT CASRPIQGTSNQPQHF
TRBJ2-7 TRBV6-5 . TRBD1 TGTGCCAGCAGTTACTCTTGGCAGGGGGCCGACGAGCAGTACTTC CASSYSWQGADEQYF
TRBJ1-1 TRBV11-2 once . TGTGCCAGCAGCCACATGGTTGGAAGGAGAGCGGCCACTGAAGCTTTCTTT CASSHMVGRRAATEAFF
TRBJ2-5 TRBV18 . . TGTGCCAGCTCACCGGGCCCACCTGGGGGCGGCTTGGAGACCCAGTACTTC CASSPGPPGGGLETQYF
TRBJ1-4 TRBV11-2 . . TGTGCCAGCAGCTTCGTCGGGCGGATTAATGAAAAACTGTTTTTT CASSFVGRINEKLFF
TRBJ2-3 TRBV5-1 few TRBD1 TGCGCCAGCAGCCCCCGACAGGGTACCACAGATACGCAGTATTTT CASSPRQGTTDTQYF
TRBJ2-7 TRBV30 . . TGTGCCTGGAGTCAACTCCGACACCCATCCTACGAGCAGTACTTC CAWSQLRHPSYEQYF
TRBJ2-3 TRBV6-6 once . TGTGCCAGCAGTAAAGGACAGCTTACTAGCACAGATACGCAGTATTTT CASSKGQLTSTDTQYF
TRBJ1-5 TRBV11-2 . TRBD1 TGTGCCAGCAGCCTCGACAGGGAACAGCCCCAGCATTTT CASSLDREQPQHF
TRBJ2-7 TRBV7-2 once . TGTGCCAGCAGTAAGGCCGTTGGACCAAGCTACGAGCAGTACTTC CASSKAVGPSYEQYF
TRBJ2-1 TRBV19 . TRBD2 TGTGCCAGTAGTATCTTAGCGGGAGGGCCGAAAAATGAGCAGTTCTTC CASSILAGGPKNEQFF
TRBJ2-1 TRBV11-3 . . TGTGCCAGCAGCCGCTCTGTGGGCTCCTACAATGAGCAGTTCTTC CASSRSVGSYNEQFF
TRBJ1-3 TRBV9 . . TGTACCAGCAGCTCTATCTCTGGAAACACCATATATTTT CTSSSISGNTIYF
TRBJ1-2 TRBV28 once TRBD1 TGTGCCAGCAGACTCCAGGGGGCGAGCGGCTACACCTTC CASRLQGASGYTF
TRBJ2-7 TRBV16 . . TGTGCCAGCAGCCAATCCAGGGTTCTCTACGAGCAGTACTTC CASSQSRVLYEQYF
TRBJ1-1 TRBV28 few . TGTGCCAGCGCGAGGGGGGGTGGCGGCACTGAAGCTTTCTTT CASARGGGGTEAFF
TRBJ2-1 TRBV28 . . TGTGCCAGCCGCGACGGGACCGTCAATGAGCAGTTCTTC CASRDGTVNEQFF
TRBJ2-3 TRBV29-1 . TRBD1 TGCAGCGTTAAAGGACAGGGCACAGATACGCAGTATTTT CSVKGQGTDTQYF
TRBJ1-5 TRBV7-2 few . TGTGCCAGCAGCTTAGAAGGGGTGGGGGGGAATCAGCCCCAGCATTTT CASSLEGVGGNQPQHF
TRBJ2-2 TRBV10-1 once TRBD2 TGCGCCAGCAGCCCCCGCCGGGGGGGGACCGGGGAGCTGTTTTTT CASSPRRGGTGELFF
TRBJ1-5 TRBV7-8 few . TGTGCCAGCAGCTTAGAGTGGGGGCTTAGCAATCAGCCCCAGCATTTT CASSLEWGLSNQPQHF
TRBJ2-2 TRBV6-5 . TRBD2 TGTGCCAGCAGTTACTCGTCCGGACTAGCCCCCGGGGAGCTGTTTTTT CASSYSSGLAPGELFF